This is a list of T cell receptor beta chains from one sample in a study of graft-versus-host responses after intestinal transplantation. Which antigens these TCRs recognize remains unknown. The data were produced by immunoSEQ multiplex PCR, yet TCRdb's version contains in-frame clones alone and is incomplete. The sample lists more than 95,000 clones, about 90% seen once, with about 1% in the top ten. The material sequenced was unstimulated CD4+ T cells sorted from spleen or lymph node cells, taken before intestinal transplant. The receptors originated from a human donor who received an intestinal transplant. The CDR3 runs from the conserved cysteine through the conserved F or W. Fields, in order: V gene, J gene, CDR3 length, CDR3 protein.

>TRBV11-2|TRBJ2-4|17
CASSSNGAAGPKNIQYF
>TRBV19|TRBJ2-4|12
CASSGRTPYQYF
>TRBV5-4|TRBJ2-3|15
CASRVQSAGLDTQYF
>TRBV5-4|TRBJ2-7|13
CASSLLAGDEQYF
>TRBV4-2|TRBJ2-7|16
CASSQEGAGVLLEQYF
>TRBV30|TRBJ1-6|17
CAWSVSKDPRPNSPLHF
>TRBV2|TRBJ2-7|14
CASMAGTPRYEQYF
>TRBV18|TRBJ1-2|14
CASSPGTVFYGYTF
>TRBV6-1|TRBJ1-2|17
CASSVPGQVGSNYGYTF
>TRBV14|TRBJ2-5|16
CASSQDLGGAVETQYF
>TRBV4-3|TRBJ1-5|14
CASSQVQNNQPQHF
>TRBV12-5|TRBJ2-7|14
CASGLRQGTYEQYF
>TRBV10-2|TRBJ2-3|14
CASRLAGGPDTQYF
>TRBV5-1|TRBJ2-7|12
CASSQDLYEQYF
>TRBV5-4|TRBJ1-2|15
CASSKLGQGARGYTF
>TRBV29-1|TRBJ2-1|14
CSVVRGGSLNEQFF
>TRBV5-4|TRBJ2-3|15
CASSPLPSGPDTQYF
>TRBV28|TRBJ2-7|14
CASSAGGLDYEQYF
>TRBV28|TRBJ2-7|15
CASSLPGQLTYEQYF
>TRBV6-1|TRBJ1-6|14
CASNSGTVVSPLHF
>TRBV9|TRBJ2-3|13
CASSVVVADTQYF
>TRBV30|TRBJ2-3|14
CARNAGGTTDTQYF
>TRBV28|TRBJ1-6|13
CASRWTGSSPLHF
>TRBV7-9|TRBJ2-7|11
CASSPRSVQYF
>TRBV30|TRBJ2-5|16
CAWSARRSGRSGTQYF
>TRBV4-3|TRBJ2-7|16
CASSQDGGGSSYEQYF
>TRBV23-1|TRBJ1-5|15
CASSQSGGSNQPQHF
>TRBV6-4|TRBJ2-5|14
CASSPGPAGETQYF
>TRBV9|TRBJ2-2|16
CASSVAPTSGGGELFF
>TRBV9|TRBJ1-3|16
CASSPWTGRFENTIYF
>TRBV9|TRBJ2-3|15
CASSRLAGATDTQYF
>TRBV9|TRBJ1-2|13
CASSVVGGYGYTF
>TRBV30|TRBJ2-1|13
CAWRIRRGNEQFF
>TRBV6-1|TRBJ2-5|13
CASSLQGGETQYF
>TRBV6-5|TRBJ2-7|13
CASMGTDSLKQYF
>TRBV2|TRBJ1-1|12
CASGADSTEAFF
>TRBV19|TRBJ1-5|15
CASSILGRLDQPQHF
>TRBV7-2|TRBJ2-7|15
CASSLVGRLGSEQYF
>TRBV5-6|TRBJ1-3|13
CASSDLSGNTIYF
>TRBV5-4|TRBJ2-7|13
CASRQGLTYEQYF
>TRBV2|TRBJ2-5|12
CATDRAVETQYF
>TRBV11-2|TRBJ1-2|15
CASSPTGGANYGYTF